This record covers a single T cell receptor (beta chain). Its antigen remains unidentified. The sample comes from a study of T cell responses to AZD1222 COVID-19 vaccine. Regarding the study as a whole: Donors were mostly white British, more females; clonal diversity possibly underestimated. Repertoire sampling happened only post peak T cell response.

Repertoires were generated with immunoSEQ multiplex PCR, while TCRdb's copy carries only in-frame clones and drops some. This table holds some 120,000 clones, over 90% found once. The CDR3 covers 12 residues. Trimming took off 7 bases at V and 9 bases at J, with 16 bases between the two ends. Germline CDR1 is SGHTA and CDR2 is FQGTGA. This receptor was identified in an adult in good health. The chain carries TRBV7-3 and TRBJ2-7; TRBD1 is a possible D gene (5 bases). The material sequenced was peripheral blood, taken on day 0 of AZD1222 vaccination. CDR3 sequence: CASTNSTGRQYF. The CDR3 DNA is TGTGCCAGCACCAATTCAACAGGTCGGCAGTACTTC.